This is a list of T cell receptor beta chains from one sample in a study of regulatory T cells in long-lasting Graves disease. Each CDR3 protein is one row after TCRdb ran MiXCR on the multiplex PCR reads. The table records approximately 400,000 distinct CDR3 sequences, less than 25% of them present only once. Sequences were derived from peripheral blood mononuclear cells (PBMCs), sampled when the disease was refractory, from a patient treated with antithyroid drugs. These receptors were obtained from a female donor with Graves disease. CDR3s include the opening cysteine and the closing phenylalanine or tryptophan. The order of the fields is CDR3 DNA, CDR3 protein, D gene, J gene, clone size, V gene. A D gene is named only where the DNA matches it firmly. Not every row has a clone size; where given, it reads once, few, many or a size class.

DNA: TGTGCCAGCAGTCCGGACGGGTACACCGGGGAGCTGTTTTTT
CDR3: CASSPDGYTGELFF
D: .
J: TRBJ2-2
size: many
V: TRBV12-3/TRBV12-4

DNA: TGTGCCAGCAGTAAACCGGGACAGAAAGAGCAGTACTTC
CDR3: CASSKPGQKEQYF
D: TRBD1
J: TRBJ2-7
size: few
V: TRBV6-1

DNA: TGTGCCAGCTCACCACCAGGACCCATGAACACTGAAGCTTTCTTT
CDR3: CASSPPGPMNTEAFF
D: .
J: TRBJ1-1
size: .
V: TRBV18

DNA: TGTGCCAGCAGTAATCAACAGCGACAGCCCCAGCATTTT
CDR3: CASSNQQRQPQHF
D: .
J: TRBJ1-5
size: many
V: TRBV6-1

DNA: TGTGCCAGCAGCTTAGCCACTGCTATAGGTGAGCAGTTCTTC
CDR3: CASSLATAIGEQFF
D: .
J: TRBJ2-1
size: .
V: TRBV7-9

DNA: TGCGCCAGCAGCTCAACAGGGCCTGAAGCTTTCTTT
CDR3: CASSSTGPEAFF
D: .
J: TRBJ1-1
size: few
V: TRBV5-1

DNA: TGTGCCAGCAGCTTAGTTATATCGGGGAACGAGCAGTACTTC
CDR3: CASSLVISGNEQYF
D: .
J: TRBJ2-7
size: many
V: TRBV7-2

DNA: TGTGCCAGCAGCTTACCAGGATTCACTGAAGCTTTCTTT
CDR3: CASSLPGFTEAFF
D: .
J: TRBJ1-1
size: few
V: TRBV7-9

DNA: TGCAGTGCTAGAGGGGGTAGGGATTCACCCCTCCACTTT
CDR3: CSARGGRDSPLHF
D: .
J: TRBJ1-6
size: .
V: TRBV20-1

DNA: TGTGCCAGCAGTGGGGAAGGAACCACTTATGGCTACACCTTC
CDR3: CASSGEGTTYGYTF
D: .
J: TRBJ1-2
size: few
V: TRBV9

DNA: TGTGCCAGCAGCGCCCTCTCCCTCGACGAGGCCCAAGAGACCCAGTACTTC
CDR3: CASSALSLDEAQETQYF
D: .
J: TRBJ2-5
size: many
V: TRBV27

DNA: TGTGCCAGCAGTTTAGCGGGAGGTGTCACCGGGGAGCTGTTTTTT
CDR3: CASSLAGGVTGELFF
D: .
J: TRBJ2-2
size: .
V: TRBV12-3/TRBV12-4